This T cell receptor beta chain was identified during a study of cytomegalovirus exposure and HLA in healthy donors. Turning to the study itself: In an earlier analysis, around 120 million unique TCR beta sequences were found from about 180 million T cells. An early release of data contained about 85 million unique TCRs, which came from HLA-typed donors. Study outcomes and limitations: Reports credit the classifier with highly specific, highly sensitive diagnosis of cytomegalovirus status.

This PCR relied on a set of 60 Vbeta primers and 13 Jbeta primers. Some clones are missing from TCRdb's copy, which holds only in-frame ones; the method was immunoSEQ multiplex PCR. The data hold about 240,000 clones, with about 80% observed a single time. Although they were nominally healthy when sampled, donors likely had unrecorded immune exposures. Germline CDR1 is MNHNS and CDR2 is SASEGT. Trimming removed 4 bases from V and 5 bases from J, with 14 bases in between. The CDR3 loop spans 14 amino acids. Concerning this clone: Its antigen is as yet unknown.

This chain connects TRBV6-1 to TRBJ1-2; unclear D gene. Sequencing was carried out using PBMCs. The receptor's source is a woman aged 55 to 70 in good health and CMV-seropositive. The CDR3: CASSVQILKYGYTF. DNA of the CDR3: TGTGCCAGCAGTGTACAGATTTTGAAATATGGCTACACCTTC.